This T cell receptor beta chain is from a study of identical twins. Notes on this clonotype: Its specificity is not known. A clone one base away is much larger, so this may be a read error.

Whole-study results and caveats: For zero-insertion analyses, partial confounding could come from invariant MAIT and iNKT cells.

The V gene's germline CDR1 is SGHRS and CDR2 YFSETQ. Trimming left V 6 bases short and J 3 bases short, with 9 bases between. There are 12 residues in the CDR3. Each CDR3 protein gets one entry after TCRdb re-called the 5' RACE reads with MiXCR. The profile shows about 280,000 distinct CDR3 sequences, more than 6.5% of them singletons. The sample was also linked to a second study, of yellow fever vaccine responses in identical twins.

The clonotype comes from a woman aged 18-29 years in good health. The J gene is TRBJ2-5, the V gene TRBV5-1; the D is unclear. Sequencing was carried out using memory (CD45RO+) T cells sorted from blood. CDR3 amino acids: CASIFAKETQYF. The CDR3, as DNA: TGCGCCAGCATCTTTGCGAAAGAGACCCAGTACTTC.